These T cell receptor beta chains were read from a single sample in a study of cytomegalovirus exposure and HLA in healthy donors. Produced via immunoSEQ multiplex PCR; TCRdb's table is partial and in-frame only. The sample includes around 57,000 clones, roughly 90% of them seen just once. Material for sequencing was PBMCs. The receptor set was obtained from a man younger than 45 in good health and CMV-seropositive. The CDR3 runs from the conserved cysteine through the conserved F or W. The order of the fields is D gene, clone size, J gene, V gene, CDR3 protein, CDR3 DNA. A D gene is named only where the DNA matches it firmly. The size field is filled for only some rows; it gives once, few, many or a size class.

D gene: .; clone size: .; J gene: TRBJ1-1; V gene: TRBV6-5; CDR3 protein: CASSYEAGEAFF; CDR3 DNA: TGTGCCAGCAGTTACGAGGCAGGGGAAGCTTTCTTT
D gene: TRBD2; clone size: .; J gene: TRBJ2-1; V gene: TRBV19; CDR3 protein: CASSPSGSRFDEQFF; CDR3 DNA: TGTGCCAGTAGTCCGAGCGGGAGTCGATTCGATGAGCAGTTCTTC
D gene: .; clone size: .; J gene: TRBJ1-6; V gene: TRBV6-5; CDR3 protein: CASSQDWAGDSPLHF; CDR3 DNA: TGTGCCAGCAGCCAGGACTGGGCAGGGGATTCACCCCTCCACTTT
D gene: .; clone size: .; J gene: TRBJ1-4; V gene: TRBV6-1; CDR3 protein: CASSDTGTGKLFF; CDR3 DNA: TGTGCCAGCAGTGACACAGGGACGGGAAAACTGTTTTTT
D gene: TRBD2; clone size: .; J gene: TRBJ2-7; V gene: TRBV6-5; CDR3 protein: CASSFGLADTYEQYF; CDR3 DNA: TGTGCCAGCAGTTTCGGACTAGCTGACACCTACGAGCAGTACTTC
D gene: .; clone size: .; J gene: TRBJ2-1; V gene: TRBV4-1; CDR3 protein: CASSLIIRGRCDEQFF; CDR3 DNA: TGCGCCAGCAGCCTTATTATTCGGGGGAGGTGCGATGAGCAGTTCTTC
D gene: .; clone size: .; J gene: TRBJ2-5; V gene: TRBV5-1; CDR3 protein: CASSLDQGGFQYF; CDR3 DNA: TGCGCCAGCAGCTTGGACCAAGGGGGTTTCCAGTACTTC
D gene: .; clone size: .; J gene: TRBJ2-1; V gene: TRBV30; CDR3 protein: CAWGGIASALSEQFF; CDR3 DNA: TGTGCCTGGGGGGGGATAGCCTCCGCCTTGAGTGAGCAGTTCTTC
D gene: .; clone size: .; J gene: TRBJ2-1; V gene: TRBV18; CDR3 protein: CASSPTLGGNEQFF; CDR3 DNA: TGTGCCAGCTCACCCACCTTAGGGGGCAATGAGCAGTTCTTC
D gene: TRBD1; clone size: .; J gene: TRBJ2-7; V gene: TRBV5-1; CDR3 protein: CASSNLGQAYEQYF; CDR3 DNA: TGCGCCAGCAGCAACCTTGGACAGGCCTACGAGCAGTACTTC
D gene: .; clone size: .; J gene: TRBJ2-2; V gene: TRBV6-1; CDR3 protein: CASRVDFSTGELFF; CDR3 DNA: TGTGCCAGCAGAGTGGACTTTAGCACCGGGGAGCTGTTTTTT
D gene: .; clone size: .; J gene: TRBJ1-2; V gene: TRBV6-1; CDR3 protein: CASSQTNYGYTF; CDR3 DNA: TGTGCCAGCAGTCAGACTAACTATGGCTACACCTTC
D gene: TRBD2; clone size: .; J gene: TRBJ2-2; V gene: TRBV4-2; CDR3 protein: CASKGLADTGELFF; CDR3 DNA: TGTGCCAGCAAAGGTCTAGCGGACACCGGGGAGCTGTTTTTT
D gene: TRBD2; clone size: .; J gene: TRBJ2-3; V gene: TRBV7-9; CDR3 protein: CASSPSGRADTQYF; CDR3 DNA: TGTGCCAGCAGCCCCAGCGGGAGAGCAGATACGCAGTATTTT
D gene: TRBD1; clone size: .; J gene: TRBJ2-2; V gene: TRBV6-1; CDR3 protein: CASLTGDTGELFF; CDR3 DNA: TGTGCCAGCCTGACAGGGGACACCGGGGAGCTGTTTTTT
D gene: .; clone size: .; J gene: TRBJ1-2; V gene: TRBV7-2; CDR3 protein: CASSSGRGGAPGYTF; CDR3 DNA: TGTGCCAGCAGCTCAGGGCGGGGGGGGGCGCCCGGCTACACCTTC
D gene: .; clone size: .; J gene: TRBJ2-1; V gene: TRBV29-1; CDR3 protein: CSVEVVALSSYNEQFF; CDR3 DNA: TGCAGCGTTGAAGTGGTAGCGCTGAGCTCCTACAATGAGCAGTTCTTC
D gene: .; clone size: .; J gene: TRBJ1-5; V gene: TRBV19; CDR3 protein: CASSIDPYEGGNQPQHF; CDR3 DNA: TGTGCCAGTAGTATAGATCCTTACGAGGGGGGCAATCAGCCCCAGCATTTT
D gene: .; clone size: .; J gene: TRBJ1-2; V gene: TRBV28; CDR3 protein: CASREDYGYTF; CDR3 DNA: TGTGCCAGCAGGGAGGACTATGGCTACACCTTC
D gene: TRBD1; clone size: .; J gene: TRBJ2-7; V gene: TRBV10-2; CDR3 protein: CASSGNRGQNEQYF; CDR3 DNA: TGCGCCAGCAGTGGAAACAGGGGGCAGAACGAGCAGTACTTC
D gene: TRBD2; clone size: .; J gene: TRBJ2-7; V gene: TRBV7-8; CDR3 protein: CASSLAGGKDEQYF; CDR3 DNA: TGTGCCAGCAGCTTAGCGGGAGGGAAGGACGAGCAGTACTTC
D gene: .; clone size: .; J gene: TRBJ2-1; V gene: TRBV7-9; CDR3 protein: CASRLASHNEQFF; CDR3 DNA: TGTGCCAGCAGATTAGCAAGCCACAATGAGCAGTTCTTC
D gene: .; clone size: .; J gene: TRBJ1-5; V gene: TRBV18; CDR3 protein: CASSPPGGGGQPQHF; CDR3 DNA: TGTGCCAGCTCACCACCGGGGGGAGGGGGTCAGCCCCAGCATTTT
D gene: TRBD2; clone size: .; J gene: TRBJ2-3; V gene: TRBV7-9; CDR3 protein: CASSSTTSTRGTDTQYF; CDR3 DNA: TGTGCCAGCAGCTCGACGACTAGCACGAGAGGCACAGATACGCAGTATTTT
D gene: .; clone size: few; J gene: TRBJ2-1; V gene: TRBV19; CDR3 protein: CASSIAQGGRGEQFF; CDR3 DNA: TGTGCCAGTAGTATTGCCCAGGGGGGACGGGGTGAGCAGTTCTTC
D gene: .; clone size: .; J gene: TRBJ1-1; V gene: TRBV28; CDR3 protein: CASSLPMNTEAFF; CDR3 DNA: TGTGCCAGCAGTTTACCCATGAACACTGAAGCTTTCTTT
D gene: TRBD2; clone size: .; J gene: TRBJ2-7; V gene: TRBV7-8; CDR3 protein: CASSWTSSYEQYF; CDR3 DNA: TGTGCCAGCAGCTGGACTAGCTCCTACGAGCAGTACTTC
D gene: TRBD2; clone size: .; J gene: TRBJ2-3; V gene: TRBV6-6; CDR3 protein: CASSYRTSATDTQYF; CDR3 DNA: TGTGCCAGCAGTTACCGGACTAGTGCCACAGATACGCAGTATTTT
D gene: .; clone size: .; J gene: TRBJ2-2; V gene: TRBV27; CDR3 protein: CASSFSGTGELFF; CDR3 DNA: TGTGCCAGCAGTTTTTCAGGGACCGGGGAGCTGTTTTTT
D gene: TRBD1; clone size: .; J gene: TRBJ1-1; V gene: TRBV27; CDR3 protein: CASSSNRDRGLNTEAFF; CDR3 DNA: TGTGCCAGCAGTTCAAACCGGGACAGGGGGTTGAACACTGAAGCTTTCTTT
D gene: .; clone size: .; J gene: TRBJ2-1; V gene: TRBV5-1; CDR3 protein: CASSPRGGNYNEQFF; CDR3 DNA: TGCGCCAGCAGCCCCCGGGGCGGGAATTACAATGAGCAGTTCTTC
D gene: .; clone size: .; J gene: TRBJ2-3; V gene: TRBV5-1; CDR3 protein: CASSLLTPPYDTQYF; CDR3 DNA: TGCGCCAGCAGCTTGCTGACACCGCCGTACGATACGCAGTATTTT
D gene: TRBD1; clone size: once; J gene: TRBJ2-2; V gene: TRBV15; CDR3 protein: CATSRLTGGTGELFF; CDR3 DNA: TGTGCCACCAGCAGACTGACAGGGGGCACCGGGGAGCTGTTTTTT
D gene: TRBD2; clone size: .; J gene: TRBJ2-7; V gene: TRBV4-3; CDR3 protein: CASSQGFSGRRYEQYF; CDR3 DNA: TGCGCCAGCAGCCAAGGGTTTAGCGGGAGAAGGTACGAGCAGTACTTC
D gene: .; clone size: .; J gene: TRBJ1-4; V gene: TRBV5-1; CDR3 protein: CASSFGRVGEKLFF; CDR3 DNA: TGCGCCAGCAGCTTTGGCAGGGTGGGTGAAAAACTGTTTTTT
D gene: .; clone size: .; J gene: TRBJ2-7; V gene: TRBV6-6; CDR3 protein: CASSYDGVDYEQYF; CDR3 DNA: TGTGCCAGCAGTTACGATGGGGTCGACTACGAGCAGTACTTC